This T cell receptor beta chain was recorded in a study of T cells in Graves' hyperthyroidism and ophthalmopathy. Study conclusions and caveats: With a median lead of 6.5 months before onset, the model predicted ophthalmopathy. Most clonotypes that expanded in the thyroid above 0.001 also showed up in blood. From stable hyperthyroidism, ophthalmopathy was set apart by a 13 V-J model.

Authors of the study amplified TCR beta CDR3 regions from RNA transcripts. The HTBI set primed first-round TCR CDR3 RT-PCR. TCRdb recomputed calls from the multiplex PCR reads with MiXCR, one row per CDR3 protein. The profile shows hundreds of thousands of distinct CDR3 sequences, 14% to 15% of them singletons. This clonotype was counted many times. Its antigen is still unknown. The PBMCs were sourced from fresh peripheral blood (less than 11 ml). With 3 bases removed from V and 0 bases from J, the gap between germline ends came to 11 bases. Germline V CDR1 and CDR2: DFQATT, SNEGSKA (reference sequence). CDR3 size: 14 residues.

The rearrangement uses TRBV20-1 and TRBJ2-5; the D is unclear. This TCR was sampled from a woman aged 35 to 49 with Graves' ophthalmopathy. Sequencing was carried out using blood. DNA of the CDR3: TGCAGTGCTAGGGCCGTGGTGTACCAAGAGACCCAGTACTTC. This codes for CSARAVVYQETQYF.